This TCR beta chain was sequenced during a study of shared clonotypes between healthy human individuals. Looking at the study overall: Each donor's CD8 memory used one plate, CD8 naive two, each CD4 subset three.

As regards this clone: Its specificity is unknown.

Study-level findings and limits: Lower generation probabilities were found for non-shared clonotypes than for those shared by all four donors. Sampling covered nothing but blood. Tissue TCR repertoires likely differ from those found in blood.

Naive CD8 cells lacked CD45RO, underwent positive selection for CCR7 and left out terminally differentiated effector memory CD45RA+ cells. All the donors were Caucasian adults who lived in Nashville, Tennessee. Germline V lookup: CDR1 SNHLY, CDR2 FYNNEI. V lost 4 bases to trimming and J lost 4 bases, with 13 bases between them. The CDR3 totals 14 residues. Clones were read by immunoSEQ multiplex PCR, and TCRdb kept only the in-frame ones, dropping some. The profile shows around 1.9 million clones, 93% of them singletons. Sequenced: naive CD8+ T cells from PBMCs. This sequence was found in a man younger than 35 in good health. Some clones in this sample may be carry-over from other donors' samples. The J gene is TRBJ1-2, the V gene TRBV2; D not certain. CDR3 region: CASSARTPGYGYTF. The CDR3 nucleotides read TGTGCCAGCAGTGCGCGCACACCCGGCTATGGCTACACCTTC.